This T cell receptor beta chain was sequenced in a study of blood T cell repertoires in COVID-19. Deletions cut 2 bases from V and 2 bases from J, with 9 bases between. The CDR3 length is 14 residues. Germline loops: CDR1 KGHSH, CDR2 LQKENI. The data were produced by immunoSEQ multiplex PCR, yet TCRdb's version contains in-frame clones alone and is incomplete. The data contain 15,000 to 19,000 clones, about 85% of them singletons. This sequence was found in a man aged 55 to 70 with acute or convalescent COVID-19. The chain uses TRBV18 and TRBJ2-5, with D unresolved. Specimen: peripheral blood. This CDR3 is CASSPSPVQETQYF. The DNA of the CDR3 is TGTGCCAGCTCACCATCTCCAGTACAAGAGACCCAGTACTTC.